This record covers a single T cell receptor (beta chain). TCRdb's table, derived via immunoSEQ multiplex PCR, lists solely in-frame clones and lacks some. This sample has 40,000 to 50,000 clones, with 86% found just once. The entry originates in a study of blood T cell repertoires in COVID-19. Sequenced material: peripheral blood. This sequence originates from a man aged 70-80 years with acute or convalescent COVID-19.

The CDR3 is CASSLVPRYRDSDTGELFF. The CDR3, as DNA: TGTGCCAGCAGTTTAGTGCCTAGATACCGGGACAGCGACACCGGGGAGCTGTTTTTT. The chain has TRBV28 and TRBJ2-2; 7 nucleotides align to TRBD1. This CDR3 has 19 residues. Germline-derived CDR1 and CDR2 are MDHEN and SYDVKM. Trimming cost V 2 bases and J 3 bases; bases outside gene matches: 15.